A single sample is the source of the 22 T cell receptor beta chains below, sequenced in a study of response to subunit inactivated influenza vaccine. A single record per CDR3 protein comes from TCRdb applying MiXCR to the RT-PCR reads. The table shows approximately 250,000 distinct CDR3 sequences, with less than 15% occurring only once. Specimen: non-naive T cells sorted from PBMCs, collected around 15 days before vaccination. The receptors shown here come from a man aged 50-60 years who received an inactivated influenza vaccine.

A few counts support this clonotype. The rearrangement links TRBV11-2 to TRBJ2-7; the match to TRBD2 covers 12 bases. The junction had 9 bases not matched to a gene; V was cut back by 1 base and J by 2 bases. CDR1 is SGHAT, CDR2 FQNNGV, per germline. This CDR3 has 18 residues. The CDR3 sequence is CASSLGFPSGRAPYEQYF. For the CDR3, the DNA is TGTGCCAGCAGCTTAGGGTTTCCTAGCGGGAGGGCCCCCTACGAGCAGTACTTC.

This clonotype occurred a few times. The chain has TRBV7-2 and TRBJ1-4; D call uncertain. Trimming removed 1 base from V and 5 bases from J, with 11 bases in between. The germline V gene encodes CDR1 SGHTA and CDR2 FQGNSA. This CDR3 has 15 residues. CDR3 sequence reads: CASSLEGAGNEKLFF. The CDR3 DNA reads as TGTGCCAGCAGCTTAGAAGGCGCAGGAAATGAAAAACTGTTTTTT. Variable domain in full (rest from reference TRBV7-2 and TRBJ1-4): GAGVSQSPSNKVTEKGKDVELRCDPISGHTALYWYRQSLGQGLEFLIYFQGNSAPDKSGLPSDRFSAERTGGSVSTLTIQRTQQEDSAVYLCASSLEGAGNEKLFFGSGTQLSVL.

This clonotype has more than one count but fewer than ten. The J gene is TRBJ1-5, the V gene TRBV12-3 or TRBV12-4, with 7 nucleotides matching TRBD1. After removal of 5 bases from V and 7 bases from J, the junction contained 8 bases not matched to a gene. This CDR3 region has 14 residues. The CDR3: CASSLKGGQQPQHF. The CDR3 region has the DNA TGTGCCAGCAGTCTCAAAGGGGGCCAACAGCCCCAGCATTTT.

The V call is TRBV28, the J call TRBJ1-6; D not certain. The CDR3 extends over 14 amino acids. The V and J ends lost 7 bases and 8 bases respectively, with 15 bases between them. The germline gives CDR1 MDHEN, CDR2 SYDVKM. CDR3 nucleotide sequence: TGTGCCAGCATCGATTACAGCCTAGATTCACCCCTCCACTTT. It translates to CASIDYSLDSPLHF.

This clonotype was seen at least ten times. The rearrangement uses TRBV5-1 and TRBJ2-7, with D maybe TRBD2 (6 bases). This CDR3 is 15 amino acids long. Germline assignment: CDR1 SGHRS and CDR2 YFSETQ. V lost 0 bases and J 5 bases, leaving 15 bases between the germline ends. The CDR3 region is CASSLGPAGKDEQYF. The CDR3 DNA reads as TGCGCCAGCAGCTTGGGTCCGGCGGGAAAGGACGAGCAGTACTTC.

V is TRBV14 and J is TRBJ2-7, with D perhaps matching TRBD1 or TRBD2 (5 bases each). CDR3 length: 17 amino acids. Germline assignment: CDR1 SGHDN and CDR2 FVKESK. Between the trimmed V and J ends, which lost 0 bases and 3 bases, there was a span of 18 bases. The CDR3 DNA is TGTGCCAGCAGCCAAGAACTGGGACCTCGGGGCCTCTACGAGCAGTACTTC. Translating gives CASSQELGPRGLYEQYF.

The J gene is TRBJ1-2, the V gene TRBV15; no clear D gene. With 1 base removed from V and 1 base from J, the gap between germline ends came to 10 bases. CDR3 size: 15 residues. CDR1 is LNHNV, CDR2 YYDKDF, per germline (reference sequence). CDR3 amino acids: CATSRAYTLNYGYTF. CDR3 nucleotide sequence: TGTGCCACCAGCAGAGCGTACACCCTTAACTATGGCTACACCTTC.

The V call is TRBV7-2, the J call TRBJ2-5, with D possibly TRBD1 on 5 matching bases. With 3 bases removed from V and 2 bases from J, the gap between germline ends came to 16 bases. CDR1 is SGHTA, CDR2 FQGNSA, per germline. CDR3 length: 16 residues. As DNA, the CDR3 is TGTGCCAGCAGCTTCCAGGGCACTAATAATCAAGAGACCCAGTACTTC. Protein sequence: CASSFQGTNNQETQYF. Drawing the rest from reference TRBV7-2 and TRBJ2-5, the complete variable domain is GAGVSQSPSNKVTEKGKDVELRCDPISGHTALYWYRQSLGQGLEFLIYFQGNSAPDKSGLPSDRFSAERTGGSVSTLTIQRTQQEDSAVYLCASSFQGTNNQETQYFGPGTRLLVL.

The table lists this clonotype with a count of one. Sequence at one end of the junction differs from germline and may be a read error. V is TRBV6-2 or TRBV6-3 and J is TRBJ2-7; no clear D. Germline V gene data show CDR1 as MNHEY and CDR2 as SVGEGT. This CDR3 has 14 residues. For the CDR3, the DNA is TGTGCCAGCAGTTACTCGACCGTCTCCTACGAGCAGTGCTTC. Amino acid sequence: CASSYSTVSYEQCF.

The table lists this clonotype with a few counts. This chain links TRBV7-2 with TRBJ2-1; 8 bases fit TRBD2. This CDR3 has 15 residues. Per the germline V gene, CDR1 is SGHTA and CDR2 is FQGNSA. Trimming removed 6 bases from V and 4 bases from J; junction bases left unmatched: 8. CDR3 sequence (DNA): TGTGCCAGCAGGCGGCCTGGCGGGGGGTACAATGAGCAGTTCTTC. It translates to CASRRPGGGYNEQFF.

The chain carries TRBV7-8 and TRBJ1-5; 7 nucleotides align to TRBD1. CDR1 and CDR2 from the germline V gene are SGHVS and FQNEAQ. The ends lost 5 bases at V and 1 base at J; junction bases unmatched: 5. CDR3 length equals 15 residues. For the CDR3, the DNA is TGTGCCAGCAGCCGGGGACAGACAAGCAATCAGCCCCAGCATTTT. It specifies CASSRGQTSNQPQHF.

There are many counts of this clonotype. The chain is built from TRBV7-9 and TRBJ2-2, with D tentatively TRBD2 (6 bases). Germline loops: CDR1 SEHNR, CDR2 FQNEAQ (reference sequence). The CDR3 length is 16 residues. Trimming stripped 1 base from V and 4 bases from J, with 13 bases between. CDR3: CASSLVGGTSTGELFF. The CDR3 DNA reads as TGTGCCAGCAGCTTAGTAGGAGGGACGAGCACCGGGGAGCTGTTTTTT. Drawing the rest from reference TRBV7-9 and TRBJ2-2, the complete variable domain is DTGVSQNPRHKITKRGQNVTFRCDPISEHNRLYWYRQTLGQGPEFLTYFQNEAQLEKSRLLSDRFSAERPKGSFSTLEIQRTEQGDSAMYLCASSLVGGTSTGELFFGEGSRLTVL.

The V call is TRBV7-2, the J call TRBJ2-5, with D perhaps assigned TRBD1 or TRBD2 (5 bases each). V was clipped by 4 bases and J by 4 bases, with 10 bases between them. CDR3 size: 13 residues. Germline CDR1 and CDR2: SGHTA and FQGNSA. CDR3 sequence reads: CASSWGWGETQYF. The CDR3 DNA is TGTGCCAGCAGCTGGGGGTGGGGAGAGACCCAGTACTTC.

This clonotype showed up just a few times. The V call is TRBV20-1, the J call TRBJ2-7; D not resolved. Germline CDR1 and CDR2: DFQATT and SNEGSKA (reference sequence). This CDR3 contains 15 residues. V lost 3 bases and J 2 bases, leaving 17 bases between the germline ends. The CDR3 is CSASGPSGRTYEQYF. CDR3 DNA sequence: TGCAGTGCTAGTGGCCCCAGTGGCAGAACCTACGAGCAGTACTTC.

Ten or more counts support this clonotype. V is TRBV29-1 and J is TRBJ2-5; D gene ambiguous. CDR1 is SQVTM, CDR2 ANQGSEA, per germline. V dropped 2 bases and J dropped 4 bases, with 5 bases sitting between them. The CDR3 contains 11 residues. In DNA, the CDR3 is TGCAGCGTTGAAAAAGGAGAGACCCAGTACTTC. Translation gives CSVEKGETQYF. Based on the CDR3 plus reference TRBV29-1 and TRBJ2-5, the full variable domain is SAVISQKPSRDICQRGTSLTIQCQVDSQVTMMFWYRQQPGQSLTLIATANQGSEATYESGFVIDKFPISRPNLTFSTLTVSNMSPEDSSIYLCSVEKGETQYFGPGTRLLVL.

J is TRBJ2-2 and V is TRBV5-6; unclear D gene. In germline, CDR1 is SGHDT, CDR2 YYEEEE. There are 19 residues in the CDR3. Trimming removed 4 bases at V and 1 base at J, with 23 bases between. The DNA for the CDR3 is TGTGCCAGCAGCCCCAATGGCCGGTATTGGCAGCTGAACACCGGGGAGCTGTTTTTT. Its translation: CASSPNGRYWQLNTGELFF.

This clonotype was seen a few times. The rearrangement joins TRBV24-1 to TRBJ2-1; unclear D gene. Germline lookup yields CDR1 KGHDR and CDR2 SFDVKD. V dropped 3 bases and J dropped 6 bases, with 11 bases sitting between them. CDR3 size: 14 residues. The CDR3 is CATSDRDRLNEQFF. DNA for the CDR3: TGTGCCACCAGTGATCGCGATCGCCTCAATGAGCAGTTCTTC.

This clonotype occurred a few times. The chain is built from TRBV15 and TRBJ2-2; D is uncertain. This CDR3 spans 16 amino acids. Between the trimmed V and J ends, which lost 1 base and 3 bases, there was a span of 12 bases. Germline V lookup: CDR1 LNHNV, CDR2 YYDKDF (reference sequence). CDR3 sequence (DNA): TGTGCCACCAGCAGAGCTAAGGCAGGTGACACCGGGGAGCTGTTTTTT. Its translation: CATSRAKAGDTGELFF.

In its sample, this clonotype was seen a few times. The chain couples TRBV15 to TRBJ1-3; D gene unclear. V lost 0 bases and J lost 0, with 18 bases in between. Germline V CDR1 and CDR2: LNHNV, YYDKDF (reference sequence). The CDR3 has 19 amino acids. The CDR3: CATSREQSSRLFSGNTIYF. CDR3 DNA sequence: TGTGCCACCAGCAGAGAGCAATCTAGCAGGCTGTTCTCTGGAAACACCATATATTTT.

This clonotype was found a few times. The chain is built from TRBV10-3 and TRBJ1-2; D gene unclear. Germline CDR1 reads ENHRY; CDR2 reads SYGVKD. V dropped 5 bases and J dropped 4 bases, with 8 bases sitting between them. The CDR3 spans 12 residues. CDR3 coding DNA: TGTGCCATCAGTCCCGGAACCTATGGCTACACCTTC. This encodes CAISPGTYGYTF.

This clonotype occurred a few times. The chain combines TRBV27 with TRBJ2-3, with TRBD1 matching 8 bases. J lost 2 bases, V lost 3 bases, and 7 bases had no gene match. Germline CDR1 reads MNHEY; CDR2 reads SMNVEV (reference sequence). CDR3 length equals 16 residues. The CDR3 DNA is TGTGCCAGCAGTTTGCGGGTTCAGGGGGCCACAGATACGCAGTATTTT. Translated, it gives CASSLRVQGATDTQYF.

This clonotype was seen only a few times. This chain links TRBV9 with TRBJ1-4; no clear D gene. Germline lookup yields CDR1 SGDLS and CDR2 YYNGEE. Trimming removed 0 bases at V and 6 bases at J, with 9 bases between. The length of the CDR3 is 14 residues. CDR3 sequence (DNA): TGTGCCAGCAGCGTAGCTCCGAGAGATGAAAAACTGTTTTTT. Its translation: CASSVAPRDEKLFF.